A selection of T cell receptor beta chains follows, all from one sample in a study of PD-L1 blockade in urothelial cancer. The table came from immunoSEQ multiplex PCR; TCRdb's copy has only in-frame clones and leaves some out. The sample contains around 70,000 clones, around 83% of which appear only once. The sequencing used PBMCs, collected around atezolizumab (anti-PD-L1) treatment. All receptors come from a woman in her seventies with urothelial cancer. Both conserved end residues are part of each CDR3. The order of the fields is J gene, D gene, clone size, CDR3 length, V gene, CDR3 DNA, CDR3 protein. The D gene is left open where the match is weak. Some rows mark clone size as missing; the rest say once, few, many or name a class of expanded clone.

J gene: TRBJ2-4
D gene: -
clone size: once
CDR3 length: 14
V gene: TRBV5-4
CDR3 DNA: TGTGCCAGCAGCTATGAGTTAGCCAAAAACATTCAGTACTTC
CDR3 protein: CASSYELAKNIQYF

J gene: TRBJ2-2
D gene: -
clone size: -
CDR3 length: 15
V gene: TRBV7-9
CDR3 DNA: TGTGCCAGCAGAATGCAAGCCCACGGGACCGGGGAGCTGTTTTTT
CDR3 protein: CASRMQAHGTGELFF

J gene: TRBJ2-7
D gene: TRBD2
clone size: -
CDR3 length: 13
V gene: TRBV7-6
CDR3 DNA: TGTGCCAGCAGCCCAGGGAGGGGATACGAGCAGTACTTC
CDR3 protein: CASSPGRGYEQYF

J gene: TRBJ1-3
D gene: -
clone size: -
CDR3 length: 17
V gene: TRBV5-1
CDR3 DNA: TGCGCCAGCAGCTTGGGTCCCCCAGGGGCCGGCGGAAACACCATATATTTT
CDR3 protein: CASSLGPPGAGGNTIYF

J gene: TRBJ2-7
D gene: TRBD1
clone size: -
CDR3 length: 14
V gene: TRBV6-1
CDR3 DNA: TGTGCCAGCAGTGCGGGCAGGGGGATGGACGAGCAGTACTTC
CDR3 protein: CASSAGRGMDEQYF

J gene: TRBJ2-7
D gene: TRBD1
clone size: many
CDR3 length: 14
V gene: TRBV28
CDR3 DNA: TGTGCCACCGCCTCCCGGACAGGGGAGAACGAGCAGTACTTC
CDR3 protein: CATASRTGENEQYF

J gene: TRBJ2-7
D gene: -
clone size: -
CDR3 length: 14
V gene: TRBV5-4
CDR3 DNA: TGTGCCAGCAGCTTTCAGGGCGGCACGAGCGAGCAGTACTTC
CDR3 protein: CASSFQGGTSEQYF

J gene: TRBJ1-2
D gene: -
clone size: -
CDR3 length: 12
V gene: TRBV28
CDR3 DNA: TGTGCCAGCGGAGCACACTTCTATGGCTACACCTTC
CDR3 protein: CASGAHFYGYTF

J gene: TRBJ2-1
D gene: -
clone size: few
CDR3 length: 16
V gene: TRBV2
CDR3 DNA: TGTGCCAGCAGTGGGGTCAGTTGGGCGACCAACAATGAGCAGTTCTTC
CDR3 protein: CASSGVSWATNNEQFF

J gene: TRBJ2-1
D gene: -
clone size: -
CDR3 length: 16
V gene: TRBV4-1
CDR3 DNA: TGCGCCAGCAGCCAAGATCCCCTAGCGAACTACAATGAGCAGTTCTTC
CDR3 protein: CASSQDPLANYNEQFF

J gene: TRBJ2-5
D gene: TRBD2
clone size: -
CDR3 length: 15
V gene: TRBV5-1
CDR3 DNA: TGCGCCAGCAGCTTGGGACTAGCGGGCGTAGAGACCCAGTACTTC
CDR3 protein: CASSLGLAGVETQYF

J gene: TRBJ2-7
D gene: TRBD2
clone size: -
CDR3 length: 14
V gene: TRBV27
CDR3 DNA: TGTGCCAGCAGCCAGGGACTAGCGGGGGCGAAGAAGTACTTC
CDR3 protein: CASSQGLAGAKKYF

J gene: TRBJ2-2
D gene: -
clone size: -
CDR3 length: 15
V gene: TRBV28
CDR3 DNA: TGTGCCAGCAGTTTTCCTCCCGGGGGTACCGGGGAGCTGTTTTTT
CDR3 protein: CASSFPPGGTGELFF

J gene: TRBJ2-5
D gene: -
clone size: -
CDR3 length: 13
V gene: TRBV13
CDR3 DNA: TGTGCCAGCAGCCCTAGCGAACAAGAGACCCAGTACTTC
CDR3 protein: CASSPSEQETQYF

J gene: TRBJ1-2
D gene: TRBD1
clone size: once
CDR3 length: 14
V gene: TRBV27
CDR3 DNA: TGTGCCAGCAGTCCTACGACAGGGGCCTATGGCTACACCTTC
CDR3 protein: CASSPTTGAYGYTF

J gene: TRBJ2-4
D gene: -
clone size: -
CDR3 length: 15
V gene: TRBV6-5
CDR3 DNA: TGTGCCAGCAGATTGCTCTCTAGTGGCAAAAACATTCAGTACTTC
CDR3 protein: CASRLLSSGKNIQYF

J gene: TRBJ1-1
D gene: -
clone size: -
CDR3 length: 13
V gene: TRBV7-9
CDR3 DNA: TGTGCCAGCAGCCACACAGGAGATACTGAAGCTTTCTTT
CDR3 protein: CASSHTGDTEAFF

J gene: TRBJ2-3
D gene: -
clone size: -
CDR3 length: 16
V gene: TRBV19
CDR3 DNA: TGTGCCAGTAGTATAGGGCTAGCCGTAGGCACAGATACGCAGTATTTT
CDR3 protein: CASSIGLAVGTDTQYF

J gene: TRBJ1-5
D gene: TRBD1
clone size: -
CDR3 length: 16
V gene: TRBV15
CDR3 DNA: TGTGCCACCAGCAGAGAAGGGACAGGGCCCAATCAGCCCCAGCATTTT
CDR3 protein: CATSREGTGPNQPQHF

J gene: TRBJ2-5
D gene: -
clone size: -
CDR3 length: 12
V gene: TRBV29-1
CDR3 DNA: TGCAGCGTTCGGGGGGCAGGTGAGACCCAGTACTTC
CDR3 protein: CSVRGAGETQYF

J gene: TRBJ1-2
D gene: -
clone size: -
CDR3 length: 17
V gene: TRBV5-1
CDR3 DNA: TGCGCCAGCAGCTTGGAAGGAGCAGGCACAGGGTCCTATGGCTACACCTTC
CDR3 protein: CASSLEGAGTGSYGYTF

J gene: TRBJ1-4
D gene: -
clone size: -
CDR3 length: 13
V gene: TRBV19
CDR3 DNA: TGTGCCAGTGCCGCAGGGACTAATGAAAAACTGTTTTTT
CDR3 protein: CASAAGTNEKLFF

J gene: TRBJ2-7
D gene: TRBD1
clone size: few
CDR3 length: 15
V gene: TRBV4-1
CDR3 DNA: TGCGCCAGCAGCCAAACCGGGACAGGGGCCTACGAGCAGTACTTC
CDR3 protein: CASSQTGTGAYEQYF

J gene: TRBJ2-2
D gene: TRBD2
clone size: -
CDR3 length: 17
V gene: TRBV18
CDR3 DNA: TGTGCCAGCTCACCAATGGGGACTAGCTTTGGCACCGGGGAGCTGTTTTTT
CDR3 protein: CASSPMGTSFGTGELFF

J gene: TRBJ2-1
D gene: TRBD2
clone size: once
CDR3 length: 15
V gene: TRBV9
CDR3 DNA: TGTGCCAGCAGCTCTAGCGGGAGGACTTACAATGAGCAGTTCTTC
CDR3 protein: CASSSSGRTYNEQFF

J gene: TRBJ2-7
D gene: TRBD1
clone size: -
CDR3 length: 15
V gene: TRBV7-9
CDR3 DNA: TGTGCCAGCAGCTTAGGGGGGACAGTCTCCTACGAGCAGTACTTC
CDR3 protein: CASSLGGTVSYEQYF

J gene: TRBJ2-7
D gene: TRBD1
clone size: -
CDR3 length: 13
V gene: TRBV27
CDR3 DNA: TGTGCCAGCAGTTTTACACAGGGGTACGAGCAGTACTTC
CDR3 protein: CASSFTQGYEQYF

J gene: TRBJ2-5
D gene: TRBD1
clone size: -
CDR3 length: 17
V gene: TRBV18
CDR3 DNA: TGTGCCAGCTCACGCCGTCAGGGGGCGGTTGAGCAAGAGACCCAGTACTTC
CDR3 protein: CASSRRQGAVEQETQYF

J gene: TRBJ2-7
D gene: -
clone size: -
CDR3 length: 20
V gene: TRBV2
CDR3 DNA: TGTGCCAGCAGTTCAGTCGGACGGCCGGACCAGGGATTGATTTCCTACGAGCAGTACTTC
CDR3 protein: CASSSVGRPDQGLISYEQYF

J gene: TRBJ2-5
D gene: TRBD1
clone size: -
CDR3 length: 15
V gene: TRBV6-5
CDR3 DNA: TGTGCCAGCAGTCCTTTGGGGACAGGGCAAGAGACCCAGTACTTC
CDR3 protein: CASSPLGTGQETQYF

J gene: TRBJ2-7
D gene: -
clone size: -
CDR3 length: 15
V gene: TRBV19
CDR3 DNA: TGTGCCAGTAGCCCCGGGCCCAAATGGGGCCACGAGCAGTACTTC
CDR3 protein: CASSPGPKWGHEQYF

J gene: TRBJ1-1
D gene: -
clone size: -
CDR3 length: 13
V gene: TRBV11-3
CDR3 DNA: TGTGCCAGCAGCTTAGCCCCCCGGGATTTGGCTTTCTTT
CDR3 protein: CASSLAPRDLAFF

J gene: TRBJ2-2
D gene: -
clone size: -
CDR3 length: 15
V gene: TRBV30
CDR3 DNA: TGTGCCTGGAGTGTCCGCCGCCCAGATACCGGGGAGCTGTTTTTT
CDR3 protein: CAWSVRRPDTGELFF

J gene: TRBJ1-1
D gene: TRBD1
clone size: once
CDR3 length: 15
V gene: TRBV14
CDR3 DNA: TGTGCCAGCAGCCAAGCGACCGGGACAGGGTTTCCAGCTTTCTTT
CDR3 protein: CASSQATGTGFPAFF

J gene: TRBJ2-1
D gene: TRBD2
clone size: -
CDR3 length: 18
V gene: TRBV4-2
CDR3 DNA: TGTGCCAGCAGCCAAGCTTACACGGGACTAGCGGATTACAATGAGCAGTTCTTC
CDR3 protein: CASSQAYTGLADYNEQFF

J gene: TRBJ1-2
D gene: TRBD1
clone size: -
CDR3 length: 12
V gene: TRBV28
CDR3 DNA: TGTGCCACAGGGACAGGGGGCTATGGCTACACCTTC
CDR3 protein: CATGTGGYGYTF

J gene: TRBJ2-1
D gene: -
clone size: -
CDR3 length: 14
V gene: TRBV18
CDR3 DNA: TGTGCCAGCTCACCATTGGGCGGGCACAATGAGCAGTTCTTC
CDR3 protein: CASSPLGGHNEQFF

J gene: TRBJ2-1
D gene: -
clone size: -
CDR3 length: 16
V gene: TRBV5-8
CDR3 DNA: TGTGCCAGCAGCTTCTATTCCATGGCGGGGTACAATGAGCAGTTCTTC
CDR3 protein: CASSFYSMAGYNEQFF

J gene: TRBJ1-5
D gene: -
clone size: -
CDR3 length: 18
V gene: TRBV4-1
CDR3 DNA: TGCGCCAGCAGCCAAGAGGGGCCAGGGGAAGGTAGCAATCAGCCCCAGCATTTT
CDR3 protein: CASSQEGPGEGSNQPQHF

J gene: TRBJ2-1
D gene: TRBD1
clone size: -
CDR3 length: 15
V gene: TRBV18
CDR3 DNA: TGTGCCAGCTCACCAGGGACAGGGGGCTTGAATGAGCAGTTCTTC
CDR3 protein: CASSPGTGGLNEQFF

J gene: TRBJ2-7
D gene: -
clone size: few
CDR3 length: 11
V gene: TRBV10-1
CDR3 DNA: TGCGCCAGCAGCCAGGGCTACGAGCAGTACTTC
CDR3 protein: CASSQGYEQYF

J gene: TRBJ1-2
D gene: TRBD1
clone size: -
CDR3 length: 13
V gene: TRBV29-1
CDR3 DNA: TGCAGCTTTCGGACAGGGGGTATCTCTGGCTACACCTTC
CDR3 protein: CSFRTGGISGYTF

J gene: TRBJ2-3
D gene: TRBD1
clone size: -
CDR3 length: 16
V gene: TRBV5-1
CDR3 DNA: TGCGCCAGCAGCTCTGGACAGGGGCATAGCACAGATACGCAGTATTTT
CDR3 protein: CASSSGQGHSTDTQYF

J gene: TRBJ2-3
D gene: -
clone size: -
CDR3 length: 13
V gene: TRBV29-1
CDR3 DNA: TGCAGCGTTGCACAGGGCCCCCCAGATACGCAGTATTTT
CDR3 protein: CSVAQGPPDTQYF

J gene: TRBJ2-6
D gene: -
clone size: -
CDR3 length: 14
V gene: TRBV27
CDR3 DNA: TGTGCCAGCAGGGACACCTCTGGGGCCAACGTCCTGACTTTC
CDR3 protein: CASRDTSGANVLTF